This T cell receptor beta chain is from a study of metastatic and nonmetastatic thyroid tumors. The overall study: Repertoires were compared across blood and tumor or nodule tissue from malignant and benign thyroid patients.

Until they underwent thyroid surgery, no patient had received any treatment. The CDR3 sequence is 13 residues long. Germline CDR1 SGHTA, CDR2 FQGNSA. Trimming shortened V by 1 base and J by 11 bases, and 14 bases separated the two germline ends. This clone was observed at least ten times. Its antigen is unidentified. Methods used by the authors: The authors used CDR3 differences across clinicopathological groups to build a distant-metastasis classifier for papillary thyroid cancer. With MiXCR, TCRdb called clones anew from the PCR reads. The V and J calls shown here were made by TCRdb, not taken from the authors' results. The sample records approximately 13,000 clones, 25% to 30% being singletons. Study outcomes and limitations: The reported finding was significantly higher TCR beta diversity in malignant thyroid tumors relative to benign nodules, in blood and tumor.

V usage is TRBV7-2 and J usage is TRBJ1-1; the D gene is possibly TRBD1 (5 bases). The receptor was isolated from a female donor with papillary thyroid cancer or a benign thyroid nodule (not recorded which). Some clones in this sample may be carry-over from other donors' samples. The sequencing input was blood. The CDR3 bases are TGTGCCAGCAGCTTAGGGGCGGGGCTTCGGGCTTTCTTT. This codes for CASSLGAGLRAFF.